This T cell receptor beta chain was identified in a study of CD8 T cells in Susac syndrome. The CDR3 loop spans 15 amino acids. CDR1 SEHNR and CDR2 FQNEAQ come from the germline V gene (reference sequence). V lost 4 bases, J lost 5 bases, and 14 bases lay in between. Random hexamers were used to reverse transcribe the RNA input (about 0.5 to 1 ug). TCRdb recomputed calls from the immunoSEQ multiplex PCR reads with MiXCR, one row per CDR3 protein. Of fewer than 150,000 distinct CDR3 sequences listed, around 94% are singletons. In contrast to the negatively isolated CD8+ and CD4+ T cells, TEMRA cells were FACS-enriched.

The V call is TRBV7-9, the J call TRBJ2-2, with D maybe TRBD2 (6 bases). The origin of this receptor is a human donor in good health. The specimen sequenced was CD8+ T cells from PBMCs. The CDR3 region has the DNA TGTGCCAGCAGCTGGAGGGACGCCCGAACCGGGGAGCTGTTTTTT. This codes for CASSWRDARTGELFF.